The rows below give T cell receptor beta chains drawn from one sample of a study of cytomegalovirus exposure and HLA in healthy donors. Only in-frame clones appear in the TCRdb table, and some are missing; sequencing was by immunoSEQ multiplex PCR. The sample contains around 170,000 clones, 82% of which appear only once. Material: PBMCs. The receptors here all came from a woman aged 18-30 years in good health and CMV-seronegative. Each CDR3 is given with its conserved first and last residue. Each record gives: V gene, D gene, J gene, clone size, CDR3 DNA, CDR3 protein. A D gene is named only where the DNA matches it firmly. Size is omitted from some rows. Given values are once, few, many or a class for expanded clones.

TRBV6-1	TRBD1	TRBJ2-7	NA	TGTGCCAGCAAAACCGCAGGGGGCGGCTACGAGCAGTACTTC	CASKTAGGGYEQYF
TRBV9	TRBD1	TRBJ2-2	NA	TGTGCCAGCAGCGCAAAGTACCCCGGGACAGGGAGGGAGGCCGGGGAGCTGTTTTTT	CASSAKYPGTGREAGELFF
TRBV6-5	NA	TRBJ2-7	NA	TGTGCCAGCAGTTACGCCCTAACTGGGGCCCCCTACGAGCAGTACTTC	CASSYALTGAPYEQYF
TRBV29-1	TRBD2	TRBJ2-3	NA	TGCAGCGTTGAAGAAGCCGGACTAGCCCCAGATACGCAGTATTTT	CSVEEAGLAPDTQYF
TRBV5-1	NA	TRBJ2-1	NA	TGCGCCAGCAGCTTAAGCACTAGCCGCAATGAGCAGTTCTTC	CASSLSTSRNEQFF
TRBV14	NA	TRBJ1-2	NA	TGTGCCAGCAGCCATACAGCATCCCGGACAGCAAGGTCGTATAACTATGGCTACACCTTC	CASSHTASRTARSYNYGYTF
TRBV5-5	NA	TRBJ1-4	once	TGTGCCAGCAGCTGGGCCCATGAAAAACTGTTTTTT	CASSWAHEKLFF
TRBV28	TRBD2	TRBJ2-1	NA	TGTGCCAGCAGTTTACTGCGGGAGGCATGGAGTGAGCAGTTCTTC	CASSLLREAWSEQFF
TRBV5-4	NA	TRBJ2-3	NA	TGTGCCAGCAGCTCTTTTCAGGCAGCAGATACGCAGTATTTT	CASSSFQAADTQYF
TRBV25-1	NA	TRBJ2-7	NA	TGTGCCAGCAGTGAAAGAGTCTCCTACGAGCAGTACTTC	CASSERVSYEQYF
TRBV27	TRBD1	TRBJ2-1	NA	TGTGCCAGCCGAATTCCGGGACAGGGGAGGAATGAGCAGTTCTTC	CASRIPGQGRNEQFF
TRBV19	NA	TRBJ2-7	NA	TGTGCCAGTAGCCCGTTCCTGAGCTCCTACGAGCAGTACTTC	CASSPFLSSYEQYF
TRBV7-2	NA	TRBJ2-5	NA	TGTGCCAGCAGCTTAGGGCACCAAGAGACCCAGTACTTC	CASSLGHQETQYF
TRBV19	TRBD1	TRBJ2-1	NA	TGTGCCAGTAGTACTTCGGAACTAAAGGGACAGGGTAGGGATGAGCAGTTCTTC	CASSTSELKGQGRDEQFF
TRBV4-1	NA	TRBJ2-1	NA	TGCGCCAGCAGCCAAGTAAGGGCTAGAGAAACGGGGAAAGACAATGAGCAGTTCTTC	CASSQVRARETGKDNEQFF
TRBV28	NA	TRBJ2-7	NA	TGTGCCAGCAGGGGGGCCGGGGAGCAGTACTTC	CASRGAGEQYF
TRBV11-3	NA	TRBJ1-1	NA	TGTGCCAGCAGCTCGACAGGAACACCTTTCTTT	CASSSTGTPFF
TRBV27	NA	TRBJ2-3	NA	TGTGCCAGCAGTCCCTACCCGCGCAGGGCGGATACGCAGTATTTT	CASSPYPRRADTQYF
TRBV13	TRBD1	TRBJ1-3	NA	TGTGCCAGCAGCTCCTTACAGGGGACCTCTGGAAACACCATATATTTT	CASSSLQGTSGNTIYF
TRBV6-1	TRBD1	TRBJ2-1	NA	TGTGCCAGTTCGACAGGGTTGGCCTACAATGAGCAGTTCTTC	CASSTGLAYNEQFF